This TCR beta chain was recorded in a study of T cell repertoires in cytomegalovirus infection. About the study: Recently identified HLA-C-restricted and well-studied HLA-B-restricted CMV epitopes were used. Evidence of both CMV infection and a matching HLA type came from public TCR beta signatures.

This clonotype was seen only a few times. Its antigen is undetermined. TCRdb analysed the reads with MiXCR anew, one entry per CDR3 protein. The table includes 80,000 or so distinct CDR3 sequences, roughly 40% detected once. Trimming cost V 8 bases and J 2 bases, with 13 bases left between them. Germline lookup yields CDR1 MNHEY and CDR2 SVGEGT. CDR3 length equals 13 residues. General study results and limits: Clonotypes of TCR beta that were HLA-C-restricted and CMV-specific dominated the ex vivo response. Cumulative public TCR beta family frequency identified carriers of CMV plus the relevant HLA.

The TCR sequence derives from a human donor in good health (CMV status not recorded). Some clones in this sample may be carry-over from other donors' samples. The J gene is TRBJ2-7, the V gene TRBV6-2 or TRBV6-3, with D possibly matching TRBD2 (5 bases). The source was CD8+ T cells from cultured PBMCs, collected from culture after CMV antigen stimulation. The CDR3 region is CASCTRKAYEQYF. CDR3 DNA sequence: TGTGCCAGCTGTACTAGGAAGGCCTACGAGCAGTACTTC.